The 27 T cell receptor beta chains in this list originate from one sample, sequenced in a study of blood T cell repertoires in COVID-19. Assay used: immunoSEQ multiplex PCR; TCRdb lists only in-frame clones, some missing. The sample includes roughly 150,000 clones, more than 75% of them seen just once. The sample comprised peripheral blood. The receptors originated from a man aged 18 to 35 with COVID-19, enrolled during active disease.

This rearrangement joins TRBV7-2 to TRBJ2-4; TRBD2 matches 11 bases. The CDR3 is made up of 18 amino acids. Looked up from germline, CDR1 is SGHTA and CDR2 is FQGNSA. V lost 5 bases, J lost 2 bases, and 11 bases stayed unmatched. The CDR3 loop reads CASSPVAGGPIPKNIQYF. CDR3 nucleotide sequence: TGTGCCAGCAGCCCGGTAGCGGGAGGGCCAATCCCCAAAAACATTCAGTACTTC.

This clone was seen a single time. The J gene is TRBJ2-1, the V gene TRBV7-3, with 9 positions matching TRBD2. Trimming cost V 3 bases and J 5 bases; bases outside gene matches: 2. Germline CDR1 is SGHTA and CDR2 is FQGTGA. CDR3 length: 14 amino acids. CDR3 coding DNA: TGTGCCAGCAGCTTCTTAGCGGGAGACAATGAGCAGTTCTTC. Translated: CASSFLAGDNEQFF.

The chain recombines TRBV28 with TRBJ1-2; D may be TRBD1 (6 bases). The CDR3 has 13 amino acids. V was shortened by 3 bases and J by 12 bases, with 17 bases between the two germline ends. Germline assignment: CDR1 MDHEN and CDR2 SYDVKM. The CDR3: CASSFSGGGDDTF. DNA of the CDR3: TGTGCCAGCAGTTTTTCGGGAGGGGGGGACGACACCTTC.

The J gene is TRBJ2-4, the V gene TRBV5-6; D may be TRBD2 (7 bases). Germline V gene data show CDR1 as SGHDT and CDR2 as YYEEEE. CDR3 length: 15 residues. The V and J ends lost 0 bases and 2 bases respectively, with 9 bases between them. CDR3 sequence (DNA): TGTGCCAGCAGCTTGGCGGGGGGCCCCAAAAACATTCAGTACTTC. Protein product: CASSLAGGPKNIQYF.

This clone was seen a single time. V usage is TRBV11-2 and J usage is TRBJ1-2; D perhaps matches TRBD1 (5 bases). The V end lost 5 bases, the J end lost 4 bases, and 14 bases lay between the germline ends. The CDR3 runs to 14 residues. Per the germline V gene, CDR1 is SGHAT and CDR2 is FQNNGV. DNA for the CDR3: TGTGCCAGCAGCACCGGGGGGGACGCCTATGGCTACACCTTC. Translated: CASSTGGDAYGYTF.

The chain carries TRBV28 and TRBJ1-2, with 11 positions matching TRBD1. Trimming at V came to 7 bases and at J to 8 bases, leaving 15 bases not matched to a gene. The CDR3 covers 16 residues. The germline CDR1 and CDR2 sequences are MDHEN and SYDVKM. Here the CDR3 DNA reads TGTGCCAGCACCGACCGCCGGGACAGGGGGGAAGAGGGCTACACCTTC. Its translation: CASTDRRDRGEEGYTF.

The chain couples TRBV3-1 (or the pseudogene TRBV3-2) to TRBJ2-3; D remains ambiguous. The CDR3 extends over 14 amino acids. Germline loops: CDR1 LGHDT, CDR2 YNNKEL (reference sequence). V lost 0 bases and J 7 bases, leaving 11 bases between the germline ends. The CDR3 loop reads CASSQDASTYTQYF. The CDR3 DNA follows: TGTGCCAGCAGCCAAGATGCCAGTACATATACGCAGTATTTT.

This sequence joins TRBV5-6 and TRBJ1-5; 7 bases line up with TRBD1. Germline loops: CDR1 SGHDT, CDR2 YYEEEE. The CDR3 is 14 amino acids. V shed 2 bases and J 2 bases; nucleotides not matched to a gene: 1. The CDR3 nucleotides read TGTGCCAGCAGCTTTGGACAGGGCAATCAGCCCCAGCATTTT. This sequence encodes CASSFGQGNQPQHF.

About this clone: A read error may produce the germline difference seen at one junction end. In DNA form, the CDR3 reads TGTGCCGGGGGGGGACAGGGACCGAATTCGCCCCTCCACTTT. This codes for CAGGGQGPNSPLHF. The rearrangement joins TRBV19 to TRBJ1-6, with TRBD1 matching 9 bases. CDR1 is LNHDA and CDR2 is SQIVND in the germline V gene (reference sequence). The CDR3 runs 14 residues.

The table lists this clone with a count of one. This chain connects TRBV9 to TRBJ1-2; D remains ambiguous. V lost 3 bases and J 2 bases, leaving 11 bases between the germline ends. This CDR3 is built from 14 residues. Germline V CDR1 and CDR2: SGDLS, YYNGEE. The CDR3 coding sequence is TGTGCCAGCAGCGGCCGGAGCTCCAACTATGGCTACACCTTC. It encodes CASSGRSSNYGYTF.

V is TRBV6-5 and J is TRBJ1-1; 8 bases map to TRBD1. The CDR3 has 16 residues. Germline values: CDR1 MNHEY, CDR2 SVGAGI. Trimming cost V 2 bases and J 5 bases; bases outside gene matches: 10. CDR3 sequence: CASSYGAGGWRTEAFF. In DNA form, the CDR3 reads TGTGCCAGCAGTTACGGGGCAGGGGGCTGGCGGACTGAAGCTTTCTTT.

The CDR3 bases are TGTGCCAGCAGCTATGCGGGAGGGAGCACAGATACGCAGTATTTT. This encodes CASSYAGGSTDTQYF. The rearrangement joins TRBV9 to TRBJ2-3; TRBD2 matches 9 bases. CDR3 length: 15 amino acids. CDR1 and CDR2 from the germline V gene are SGDLS and YYNGEE. V dropped 4 bases and J dropped 0; count of bases not matched to a gene: 3.

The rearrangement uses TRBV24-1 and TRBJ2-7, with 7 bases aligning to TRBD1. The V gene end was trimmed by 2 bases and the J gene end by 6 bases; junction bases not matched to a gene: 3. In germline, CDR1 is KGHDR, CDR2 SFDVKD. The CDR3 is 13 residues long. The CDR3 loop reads CATSDSHRGEQYF. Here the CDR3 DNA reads TGTGCCACCAGTGATTCCCACAGGGGCGAGCAGTACTTC.

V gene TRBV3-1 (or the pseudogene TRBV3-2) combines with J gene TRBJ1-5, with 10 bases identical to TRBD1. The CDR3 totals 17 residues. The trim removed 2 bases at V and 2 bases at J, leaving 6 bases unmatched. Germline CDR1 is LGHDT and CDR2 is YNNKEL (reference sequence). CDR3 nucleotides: TGTGCCAGCAGCCAACGAGGGACAGGGGAGGGCAATCAGCCCCAGCATTTT. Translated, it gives CASSQRGTGEGNQPQHF.

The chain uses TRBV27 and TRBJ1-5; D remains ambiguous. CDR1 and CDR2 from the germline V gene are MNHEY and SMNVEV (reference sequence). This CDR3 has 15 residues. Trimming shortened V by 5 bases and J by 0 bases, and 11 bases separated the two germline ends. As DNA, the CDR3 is TGTGCCAGCAGTACGCTATCTTATAGCAATCAGCCCCAGCATTTT. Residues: CASSTLSYSNQPQHF.

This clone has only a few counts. In nucleotides, the CDR3 is TGTGCCAGCCTTATGGGGACAGGGATCTCCAATGAGCAGTTCTTC. Translating gives CASLMGTGISNEQFF. The chain is built from TRBV5-6 and TRBJ2-1; 9 bases align to TRBD1. V lost 7 bases to trimming and J lost 6 bases; unmatched junction nucleotides: 11. The CDR3 has 15 amino acids. Germline assignment: CDR1 SGHDT and CDR2 YYEEEE.

CDR3 DNA sequence: TGTGCCAGTAGTATAGACCTATCGATAGGGGGCACAGATACGCAGTATTTT. This sequence encodes CASSIDLSIGGTDTQYF. V usage is TRBV19 and J usage is TRBJ2-3, with TRBD1 as a possible D gene (5 bases). Germline CDR1 is LNHDA and CDR2 is SQIVND (reference sequence). V was cut by 0 bases and J by 1 base, with 14 bases left in between. This CDR3 region has 17 residues. The whole variable domain, remainder taken from reference TRBV19 and TRBJ2-3, is DGGITQSPKYLFRKEGQNVTLSCEQNLNHDAMYWYRQDPGQGLRLIYYSQIVNDFQKGDIAEGYSVSREKKESFPLTVTSAQKNPTAFYLCASSIDLSIGGTDTQYFGPGTRLTVL.

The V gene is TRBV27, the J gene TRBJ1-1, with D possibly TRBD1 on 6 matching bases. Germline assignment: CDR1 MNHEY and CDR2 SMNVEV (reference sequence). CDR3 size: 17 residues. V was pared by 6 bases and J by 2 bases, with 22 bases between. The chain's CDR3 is CASRFNLRGRSNTEAFF. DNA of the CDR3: TGTGCCAGCAGATTCAACCTCAGGGGCAGAAGTAACACTGAAGCTTTCTTT.

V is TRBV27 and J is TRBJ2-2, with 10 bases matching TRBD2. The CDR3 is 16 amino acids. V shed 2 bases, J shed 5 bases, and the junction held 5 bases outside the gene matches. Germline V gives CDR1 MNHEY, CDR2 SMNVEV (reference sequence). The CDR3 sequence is CASSLLAGVRTGELFF. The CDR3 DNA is TGTGCCAGCAGTTTACTAGCGGGAGTCAGGACCGGGGAGCTGTTTTTT.

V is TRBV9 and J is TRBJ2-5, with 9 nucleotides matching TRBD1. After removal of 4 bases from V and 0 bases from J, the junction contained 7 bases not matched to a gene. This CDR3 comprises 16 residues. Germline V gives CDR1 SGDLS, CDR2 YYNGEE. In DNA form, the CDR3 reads TGTGCCAGCAGCAGCCGGGACAGGGAGTACCAAGAGACCCAGTACTTC. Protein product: CASSSRDREYQETQYF.

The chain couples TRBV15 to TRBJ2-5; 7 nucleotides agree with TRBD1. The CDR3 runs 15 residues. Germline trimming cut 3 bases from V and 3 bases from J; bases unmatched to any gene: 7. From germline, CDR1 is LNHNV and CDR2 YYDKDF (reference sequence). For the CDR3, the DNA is TGTGCCACCAGCAGTTCCGGGACAGAGAAAGAGACCCAGTACTTC. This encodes CATSSSGTEKETQYF.

CDR3 nucleotides: TGCGCCAGCAGCTTGGGTGCTAGCAGCTACAATGAGCAGTTCTTC. Its translation: CASSLGASSYNEQFF. The chain is built from TRBV5-1 and TRBJ2-1; D possibly corresponds to TRBD2 (5 bases). CDR3 length equals 15 residues. The V gene's germline CDR1 is SGHRS and CDR2 YFSETQ. The ends were cut back, 0 bases at V and 3 bases at J, with 10 bases in the middle.

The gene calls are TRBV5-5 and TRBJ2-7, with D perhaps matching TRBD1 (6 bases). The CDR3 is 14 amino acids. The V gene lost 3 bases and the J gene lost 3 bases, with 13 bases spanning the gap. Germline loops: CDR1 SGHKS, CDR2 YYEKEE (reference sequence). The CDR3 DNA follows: TGTGCCAGCAGCTCCGGGACATCACTCTACGAGCAGTACTTC. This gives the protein CASSSGTSLYEQYF.

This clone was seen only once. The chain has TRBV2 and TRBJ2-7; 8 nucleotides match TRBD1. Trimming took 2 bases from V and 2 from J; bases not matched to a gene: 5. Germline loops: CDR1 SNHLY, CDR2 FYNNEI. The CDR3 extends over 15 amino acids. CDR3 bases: TGTGCCAGCAGTGAAATGAGGGACAGGCCCTACGAGCAGTACTTC. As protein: CASSEMRDRPYEQYF.

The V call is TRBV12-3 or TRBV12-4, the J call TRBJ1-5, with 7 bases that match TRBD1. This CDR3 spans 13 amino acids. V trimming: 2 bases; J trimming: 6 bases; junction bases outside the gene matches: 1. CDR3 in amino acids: CASSLSGGQPQHF. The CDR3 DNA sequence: TGTGCCAGCAGTTTATCAGGGGGTCAGCCCCAGCATTTT.

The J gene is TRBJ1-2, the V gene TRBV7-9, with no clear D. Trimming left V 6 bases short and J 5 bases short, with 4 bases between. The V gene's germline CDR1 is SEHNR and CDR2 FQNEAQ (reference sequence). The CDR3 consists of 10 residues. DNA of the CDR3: TGTGCCAGCAGTCAGTATGGCTACACCTTC. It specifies CASSQYGYTF.

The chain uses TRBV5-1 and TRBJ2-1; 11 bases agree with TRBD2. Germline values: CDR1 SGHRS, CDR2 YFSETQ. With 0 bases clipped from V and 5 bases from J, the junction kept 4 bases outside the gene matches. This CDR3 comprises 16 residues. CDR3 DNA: TGCGCCAGCAGCTTGGCCCCGGGACTAGCGGACAATGAGCAGTTCTTC. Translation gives CASSLAPGLADNEQFF.